This T cell receptor (beta chain) originates from a study of graft-versus-host responses after intestinal transplantation. The CDR3 length is 16 residues. The germline V gene encodes CDR1 SGHRS and CDR2 YFSETQ. V was clipped by 0 bases and J by 0 bases, with 9 bases between them. Study results and limitations: Peak circulating GvH clone levels tracked with early post-transplant HvG declines. Graft-donor T cell macrochimerism coincided with high graft-versus-host to host-versus-graft clonal ratios in allografts.

In the case of this clone: The antigen remains undetermined.

Sequenced by immunoSEQ multiplex PCR; TCRdb stores in-frame clones only, minus some. The sample consists of under 150,000 clones, over 85% of them appearing once. The chain has TRBV5-1 and TRBJ2-2; D unresolved. This receptor was taken from a human donor who received an intestinal transplant. Sequenced material: unstimulated CD4+ T cells sorted from spleen or lymph node cells, taken before intestinal transplant. In nucleotides, the CDR3 is TGCGCCAGCAGCTTGGGGAAGACCCCGAACACCGGGGAGCTGTTTTTT. It translates to CASSLGKTPNTGELFF.